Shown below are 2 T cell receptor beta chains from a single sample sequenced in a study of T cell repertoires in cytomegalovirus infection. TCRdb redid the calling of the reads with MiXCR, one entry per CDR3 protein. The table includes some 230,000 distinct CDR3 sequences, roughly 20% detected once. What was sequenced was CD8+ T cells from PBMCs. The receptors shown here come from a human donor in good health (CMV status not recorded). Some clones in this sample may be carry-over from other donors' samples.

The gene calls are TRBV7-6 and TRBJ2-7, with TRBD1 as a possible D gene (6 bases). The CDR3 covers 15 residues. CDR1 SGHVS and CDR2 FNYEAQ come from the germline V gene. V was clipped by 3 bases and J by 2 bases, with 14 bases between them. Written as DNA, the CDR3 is TGTGCCAGCAGCTTTGGCTCAGGGGCAACCTACGAGCAGTACTTC. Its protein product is CASSFGSGATYEQYF.

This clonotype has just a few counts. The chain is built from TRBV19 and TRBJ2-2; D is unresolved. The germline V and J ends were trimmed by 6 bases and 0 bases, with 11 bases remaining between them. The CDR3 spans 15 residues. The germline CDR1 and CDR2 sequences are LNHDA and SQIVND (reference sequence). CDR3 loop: CASSRHGPNTGELFF. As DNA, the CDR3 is TGTGCCAGTAGCCGCCACGGGCCGAACACCGGGGAGCTGTTTTTT.